The present TCR beta chain was sequenced within a study of spatial heterogeneity in lung cancer. Overall study findings and caveats: Higher tumor mutation counts went along with higher counts of expanded intratumoral alpha and beta TCRs.

Time point specified: sample taken at primary tumor resection. Patients with untreated early-stage non-small cell lung cancer, numbering around 71, were the donors. The CDR3 is 10 residues long, counting both termini. Germline V lookup: CDR1 GTSNPN, CDR2 SVGIG (reference sequence). TCRdb used MiXCR to reprocess the 5' RACE reads, holding one entry per CDR3 protein. The data hold approximately 15,000 distinct CDR3 sequences, with 4.7% observed a single time. There are many counts of this clonotype. As yet, its antigen is unknown. Likely a read error: the CDR3 ends without its conserved phenylalanine or tryptophan. The limits of the CDR3 on the DNA are not certain, so only TCRdb's listed CDR3 is given. Since the library was made to target alpha chains, this beta chain is a stray read and its abundance is not meaningful.

The receptor's source is a female donor with early-stage non-small cell lung cancer. The chain combines TRBV30 with TRBJ2-7; the D call of TRBD1 is as the table states it, not checked on the DNA. The sequenced sample was lung tumor tissue, obtained at surgery. The CDR3 reads CAWKGDREPL.